This T cell receptor beta chain came from a study of blood T cell repertoires in COVID-19. As for the study in general: COVID-19 samples collected from the United States, Italy and Spain covered acute and convalescent phases. T cells, B-cell-depleted T cells, or PBMCs provided the cDNA or gDNA that served as material.

Original processing notes: Amplification of reference gene primers provided the estimated nucleated cell counts. The data were produced by immunoSEQ multiplex PCR, yet TCRdb's version contains in-frame clones alone and is incomplete. That table gives V, J and clone size, and the DNA gave D and trimming. The profile shows more than 85,000 clones, 91% of them singletons. Specimen: peripheral blood. This TCR derives from a man younger than 35 with acute or convalescent COVID-19.

CDR3 in DNA: TGTGCCAGCAGCTCCCTATTCTCAGGCTCCTACAATGAGCAGTTCTTC. Translation: CASSSLFSGSYNEQFF. This rearrangement joins TRBV5-8 to TRBJ2-1; D ambiguous. CDR1 and CDR2 from the germline V gene are SGHTS and YDEGEE. The V and J ends lost 3 bases and 0 bases respectively, with 13 bases between them. The CDR3 spans 16 residues.